These 29 T cell receptor beta chains were sequenced from one sample in a study of blood T cell repertoires in COVID-19. Profiled with immunoSEQ multiplex PCR; TCRdb holds only in-frame clones, not every one. The sample has around 360,000 clones; roughly 87% are singletons. The sequencing input was PBMCs or T cells enriched from blood (not recorded which). These receptors originate from a woman in her thirties who had recovered from COVID-19.

The chain is built from TRBV20-1 and TRBJ1-1; D perhaps matches TRBD1 (5 bases). The germline V gene encodes CDR1 DFQATT and CDR2 SNEGSKA (reference sequence). This CDR3 is built from 11 residues. The CDR3 sequence is CRSLGGTEAFF. The CDR3 nucleotides are TGCAGGTCCTTGGGGGGCACTGAAGCTTTCTTT.

The chain is built from TRBV19 and TRBJ2-7; tentatively, D is TRBD2 (6 bases). CDR1 and CDR2 (germline): LNHDA, SQIVND (reference sequence). This CDR3 region has 15 residues. V was cut by 1 base and J by 3 bases, with 13 bases left in between. The CDR3 region has the DNA TGTGCCAGTAGTATAGGTGGAGGGGCCGGCTACGAGCAGTACTTC. It yields the protein CASSIGGGAGYEQYF.

This chain joins TRBV7-2 and TRBJ1-4; weak D call: TRBD1 (6 bases). The germline CDR1 and CDR2 sequences are SGHTA and FQGNSA. CDR3 length equals 15 residues. Trimming took 6 bases from V and 0 from J, leaving 11 bases between them. The CDR3, as DNA: TGTGCCAGCAGACGGACAGCTGCAACTAATGAAAAACTGTTTTTT. It translates to CASRRTAATNEKLFF.

The CDR3 here is CAISEGAEAFF. The CDR3 DNA sequence: TGTGCCATCAGTGAGGGAGCTGAAGCTTTCTTT. The V and J genes are TRBV10-3 and TRBJ1-1; D is unclear. The germline V gene has CDR1 ENHRY and CDR2 SYGVKD. Trimming cost V 2 bases and J 6 bases, with 4 bases left between them. The CDR3 totals 11 residues.

The chain employs TRBV2 and TRBJ1-1; unclear D gene. V shed 3 bases and J shed 0 bases, with 17 bases lying between them. The CDR3 totals 17 residues. Germline V lookup: CDR1 SNHLY, CDR2 FYNNEI. CDR3 nucleotides: TGTGCCAGCAGTGAGGATCCCCGTGACGCGGTGAACACTGAAGCTTTCTTT. It codes for CASSEDPRDAVNTEAFF.

Only one count was recorded for this clone. This chain connects TRBV21-1 to TRBJ2-1; the table gives TRBD2 as D, unverified against the DNA. TRBV21-1 is designated a pseudogene. CDR3 size: 15 residues. CDR3 in amino acids: CASSIKGTSYNEQFF. In nucleotides, the CDR3 is TGTGCCAGCAGCATTAAGGGGACTAGCTATAATGAGCAGTTCTTC.

The J gene is TRBJ1-6, the V gene TRBV5-1, with 12 bases identical to TRBD1. The germline V gene encodes CDR1 SGHRS and CDR2 YFSETQ. The CDR3 spans 14 residues. V lost 4 bases, J lost 7 bases, and 0 bases stayed unmatched. The CDR3 DNA sequence: TGCGCCAGCAGCGGGACAGGGGGCAATTCACCCCTCCACTTT. Amino acid sequence: CASSGTGGNSPLHF. Drawing the rest from reference TRBV5-1 and TRBJ1-6, the complete variable domain is KAGVTQTPRYLIKTRGQQVTLSCSPISGHRSVSWYQQTPGQGLQFLFEYFSETQRNKGNFPGRFSGRQFSNSRSEMNVSTLELGDSALYLCASSGTGGNSPLHFGNGTRLTVT.

The chain is built from TRBV28 and TRBJ1-6; the D gene is possibly TRBD1 (5 bases). The CDR3 is 12 residues long. Germline V gene data show CDR1 as MDHEN and CDR2 as SYDVKM. V shed 8 bases and J shed 7 bases, with 9 bases lying between them. CDR3 sequence: CASLGPNSPLHF. For the CDR3, the DNA is TGTGCCAGCTTGGGGCCAAATTCACCCCTCCACTTT.

The CDR3 reads CASSVEPHGTDTQYF. The CDR3 bases are TGCGCCAGCAGCGTCGAGCCTCATGGCACAGATACGCAGTATTTT. The chain couples TRBV5-1 to TRBJ2-3; no reliable D call. Per germline, CDR1 SGHRS and CDR2 YFSETQ. V shed 4 bases and J shed 1 base, with 13 bases lying between them. The CDR3 consists of 15 residues.

A single count supports this clone. The rearrangement uses TRBV9 and TRBJ1-2, with D tentatively TRBD1 (6 bases). Deletions cut 2 bases from V and 0 bases from J, with 11 bases between. This CDR3 region has 15 residues. CDR1 and CDR2 (germline): SGDLS, YYNGEE. CDR3 nucleotide sequence: TGTGCCAGCAGCGTGCAGGGGTCGACTAACTATGGCTACACCTTC. Translating gives CASSVQGSTNYGYTF.

The chain carries TRBV19 and TRBJ1-5, with D hard to call. Deletions cut 5 bases from V and 0 bases from J, with 11 bases between. Germline V gives CDR1 LNHDA, CDR2 SQIVND (reference sequence). The CDR3 length is 15 residues. The CDR3 sequence is CASSPPAASNQPQHF. The CDR3 DNA sequence: TGTGCCAGTAGTCCTCCAGCGGCTAGCAATCAGCCCCAGCATTTT.

This rearrangement joins TRBV4-1 to TRBJ2-7; 8 bases are a match to TRBD2. Germline V lookup: CDR1 MGHRA, CDR2 YSYEKL. V lost 1 base, J lost 5 bases, and 4 bases stayed unmatched. The CDR3 covers 14 residues. DNA for the CDR3: TGCGCCAGCAGCCAAGGGAGCGGGAGCCACGAGCAGTACTTC. This encodes CASSQGSGSHEQYF.

The chain carries TRBV6-1 and TRBJ1-4; tentatively, D is TRBD1 (6 bases). Trimming cost V 0 bases and J 8 bases, with 16 bases left between them. CDR3 length equals 16 residues. Germline CDR1 is MNHNS and CDR2 is SASEGT. CDR3 loop: CASSEALRQGREKLFF. As DNA, the CDR3 is TGTGCCAGCAGTGAAGCGCTACGCCAGGGGAGAGAAAAACTGTTTTTT.

The rearrangement uses TRBV6-4 and TRBJ2-7; 9 bases fit TRBD2. The CDR3 length is 14 residues. Germline V gene data show CDR1 as MRHNA and CDR2 as SNTAGT. V shed 6 bases, J shed 3 bases, and the junction held 6 bases outside the gene matches. The CDR3, as DNA: TGTGCCAGCAGGAGGCGGGAGGGGGACTACGAGCAGTACTTC. Translated: CASRRREGDYEQYF.

The J gene is TRBJ2-7, the V gene TRBV28; 10 bases map to TRBD1. CDR1 is MDHEN and CDR2 is SYDVKM in the germline V gene. V shed 5 bases and J 4 bases; nucleotides not matched to a gene: 5. The length of the CDR3 is 14 residues. The CDR3 DNA is TGTGCCAGCAGTATGACAGGGGGCAAGTACGAGCAGTACTTC. This encodes CASSMTGGKYEQYF.

The chain combines TRBV11-1 with TRBJ2-7; 9 positions agree with TRBD2. The CDR3 length is 14 residues. Germline CDR1 SGHAT, CDR2 FQDESV (reference sequence). V was pared by 5 bases and J by 6 bases, with 8 bases of the junction left unmatched. The CDR3 nucleotides are TGTGCCAGCAGCCCTCGATGGACTAGCGTCGAGCAGTACTTC. Its protein product is CASSPRWTSVEQYF. Using reference TRBV11-1 and TRBJ2-7 for the parts outside the CDR3, the full variable domain is EAEVAQSPRYKITEKSQAVAFWCDPISGHATLYWYRQILGQGPELLVQFQDESVVDDSQLPKDRFSAERLKGVDSTLKIQPAELGDSAMYLCASSPRWTSVEQYFGPGTRLTVT.

The chain uses TRBV2 and TRBJ2-7; TRBD2 matches at 8 bases. The CDR3 is 13 residues long. The V segment lost 4 bases and the J segment 3 bases; nucleotides outside the gene matches: 2. Germline V gene data show CDR1 as SNHLY and CDR2 as FYNNEI. CDR3 DNA: TGTGCCAGCAGTGGGACTAGCAGCTACGAGCAGTACTTC. It yields the protein CASSGTSSYEQYF. The variable domain in full, with the rest retrieved from reference TRBV2 and TRBJ2-7, is EPEVTQTPSHQVTQMGQEVILRCVPISNHLYFYWYRQILGQKVEFLVSFYNNEISEKSEIFDDQFSVERPDGSNFTLKIRSTKLEDSAMYFCASSGTSSYEQYFGPGTRLTVT.

The chain links TRBV11-2 to TRBJ1-1; D is perhaps TRBD1 (6 bases). Trimming removed 8 bases at V and 1 base at J, with 11 bases between. The germline gives CDR1 SGHAT, CDR2 FQNNGV. This CDR3 is 13 amino acids long. In DNA form, the CDR3 reads TGTGCCAGCTCTCGGACAGAGAACACTGAAGCTTTCTTT. Translation: CASSRTENTEAFF.

The J gene is TRBJ1-2, the V gene TRBV19; 8 bases align to TRBD1. This CDR3 has 19 residues. Germline V CDR1 and CDR2: LNHDA, SQIVND (reference sequence). V lost 6 bases, J lost 1 base, and 19 bases stayed unmatched. The CDR3 DNA sequence: TGTGCCAGTAGCCTTGACGGAGGCGGGACAGGTTTTTATAACTATGGCTACACCTTC. Translation: CASSLDGGGTGFYNYGYTF.

The chain joins TRBV5-4 to TRBJ2-3; D perhaps matches TRBD2 (5 bases). Trimming shortened V by 2 bases and J by 3 bases, and 16 bases separated the two germline ends. Germline V gene data show CDR1 as SGHNT and CDR2 as YYREEE (reference sequence). The CDR3 consists of 16 residues. In nucleotides, the CDR3 is TGTGCCAGCAGCTTTAAGTTGGAGCGGAAGACAGATACGCAGTATTTT. Protein sequence: CASSFKLERKTDTQYF. Full variable domain (outside the CDR3, taken from reference TRBV5-4 and TRBJ2-3): ETGVTQSPTHLIKTRGQQVTLRCSSQSGHNTVSWYQQALGQGPQFIFQYYREEENGRGNFPPRFSGLQFPNYSSELNVNALELDDSALYLCASSFKLERKTDTQYFGPGTRLTVL.

The chain links TRBV2 to TRBJ2-1; 8 bases match TRBD2. The CDR3 covers 16 residues. V gave up 5 bases and J gave up 4 bases; unmatched junction bases: 10. Germline assignment: CDR1 SNHLY and CDR2 FYNNEI. This CDR3 is CASSPTSGSFYNEQFF. As DNA, the CDR3 is TGTGCCAGCAGTCCCACTAGCGGCTCATTTTACAATGAGCAGTTCTTC. Full variable domain (missing parts from reference TRBV2 and TRBJ2-1): EPEVTQTPSHQVTQMGQEVILRCVPISNHLYFYWYRQILGQKVEFLVSFYNNEISEKSEIFDDQFSVERPDGSNFTLKIRSTKLEDSAMYFCASSPTSGSFYNEQFFGPGTRLTVL.

The V gene is TRBV27, the J gene TRBJ1-2; D remains ambiguous. V shed 6 bases and J shed 4 bases, with 9 bases lying between them. Germline lookup yields CDR1 MNHEY and CDR2 SMNVEV (reference sequence). There are 12 residues in the CDR3. This CDR3 is CASRRGGYGYTF. CDR3 DNA sequence: TGTGCCAGCAGGCGGGGAGGCTATGGCTACACCTTC.

V gene TRBV28 combines with J gene TRBJ1-2; D unclear. V lost 10 bases and J 4 bases, leaving 22 bases between the germline ends. Germline V gene data show CDR1 as MDHEN and CDR2 as SYDVKM. The CDR3 extends over 15 amino acids. CDR3: CAIPRDTDATYGYTF. CDR3 nucleotides: TGTGCCATCCCCCGAGACACCGACGCGACCTATGGCTACACCTTC.

This clone occurred once. The chain links TRBV28 to TRBJ1-5, with D unclear. The germline V and J ends were trimmed by 6 bases and 6 bases, with 9 bases remaining between them. CDR3 length equals 12 residues. CDR1 MDHEN and CDR2 SYDVKM come from the germline V gene. CDR3 residues: CASSSAVQPQHF. The CDR3 nucleotides are TGTGCCAGCAGCAGCGCTGTTCAGCCCCAGCATTTT.

This rearrangement joins TRBV4-1 to TRBJ2-5; 11 bases align to TRBD2. CDR3 size: 18 residues. Germline loops: CDR1 MGHRA, CDR2 YSYEKL. V lost 4 bases, J lost 1 base, and 11 bases stayed unmatched. The CDR3 protein is CASSLFAGTSGTQETQYF. As DNA, the CDR3 is TGCGCCAGCAGCCTATTCGCCGGGACTAGCGGAACCCAAGAGACCCAGTACTTC.

The V call is TRBV19, the J call TRBJ2-3; 12 bases match TRBD2. The CDR3 covers 17 residues. V lost 7 bases and J lost 4; bases outside the gene matches: 12. Germline V lookup: CDR1 LNHDA, CDR2 SQIVND (reference sequence). Here the CDR3 reads CASTLALAGGLPDTQYF. CDR3 bases: TGTGCCAGTACTTTGGCCCTAGCGGGGGGGCTGCCAGATACGCAGTATTTT. The whole variable domain, remainder taken from reference TRBV19 and TRBJ2-3, is DGGITQSPKYLFRKEGQNVTLSCEQNLNHDAMYWYRQDPGQGLRLIYYSQIVNDFQKGDIAEGYSVSREKKESFPLTVTSAQKNPTAFYLCASTLALAGGLPDTQYFGPGTRLTVL.

The gene calls are TRBV27 and TRBJ2-3; 12 bases align to TRBD2. Unmatched junction bases numbered 10, after V lost 1 base and J lost 2 bases. This CDR3 contains 19 residues. Germline V CDR1 and CDR2: MNHEY, SMNVEV (reference sequence). The CDR3 sequence: CASSLFTGTSGGPTDTQYF. The CDR3 DNA follows: TGTGCCAGCAGTTTATTTACCGGAACTAGCGGGGGGCCCACAGATACGCAGTATTTT.

This chain uses TRBV4-2 with TRBJ2-1, with TRBD2 matching over 9 bases. After removal of 1 base from V and 7 bases from J, the junction contained 5 bases not matched to a gene. Germline V gene lookup returns CDR1 LGHNA and CDR2 YNFKEQ. The CDR3 covers 15 residues. Here the CDR3 DNA reads TGTGCCAGCAGCCAAGTAATAGCGGGGGCTAATGAGCAGTTCTTC. Residues: CASSQVIAGANEQFF.

CDR3 amino acids: CAAQRTDNQPQHF. CDR3 sequence (DNA): TGTGCCGCGCAAAGGACAGACAATCAGCCCCAGCATTTT. The chain links TRBV10-3 to TRBJ1-5, with D tentatively TRBD1 (6 bases). CDR3 size: 13 residues. Trimming stripped 11 bases from V and 3 bases from J, with 14 bases between. Germline CDR1 and CDR2: ENHRY and SYGVKD.